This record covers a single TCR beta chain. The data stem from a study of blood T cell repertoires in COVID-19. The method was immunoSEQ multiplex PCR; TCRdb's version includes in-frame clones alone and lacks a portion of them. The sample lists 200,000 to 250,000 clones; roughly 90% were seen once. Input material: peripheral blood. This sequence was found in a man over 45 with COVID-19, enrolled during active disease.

Here the CDR3 reads CSVGTGILNYGYTF. CDR3 DNA sequence: TGCAGCGTCGGGACAGGGATTTTAAACTATGGCTACACCTTC. V is TRBV29-1 and J is TRBJ1-2, with 9 bases matching TRBD1. Germline V gene data show CDR1 as SQVTM and CDR2 as ANQGSEA. V lost 6 bases and J lost 2; bases outside the gene matches: 7. The CDR3 length is 14 residues.